These 4 T cell receptor beta chains share one sample of origin, sequenced in a study of T cell repertoires in cytomegalovirus infection. TCRdb called the reads again in MiXCR, with one record for every CDR3 protein. Altogether around 900,000 distinct CDR3 sequences are present, around 30% being singletons, with the ten largest covering more than 12%. These receptors' targets are unknown. Specimen: cultured CD8+ T cells from PBMCs, collected from culture after CMV antigen stimulation. The receptors stem from a human donor in good health (CMV status not recorded). Some clones in this sample may be carry-over from other donors' samples.

The sample holds many counts of this clonotype. The V and J genes are TRBV7-8 and TRBJ1-2, with D tentatively TRBD1 (6 bases). V lost 2 bases to trimming and J lost 4 bases, with 14 bases between them. This CDR3 contains 15 residues. Per germline, CDR1 SGHVS and CDR2 FQNEAQ. The CDR3 nucleotides are TGTGCCAGCAGCTTATTCGGGGGCGCGGGCTATGGCTACACCTTC. Translation gives CASSLFGGAGYGYTF.

This clonotype was detected only a few times. The chain combines TRBV18 with TRBJ2-5; 12 bases match TRBD2. Losses at the gene ends were 2 bases for V and 0 bases for J; bases not matched to a gene: 7. Germline CDR1 KGHSH, CDR2 LQKENI. This CDR3 is built from 18 residues. The CDR3 sequence is CASSPRTSGEQYQETQYF. The CDR3 DNA reads as TGTGCCAGCTCACCAAGGACTAGCGGGGAGCAGTACCAAGAGACCCAGTACTTC.

This rearrangement joins TRBV6-5 to TRBJ2-6; the D gene is possibly TRBD1 (5 bases). The germline V gene encodes CDR1 MNHEY and CDR2 SVGAGI. This CDR3 is built from 17 residues. V was trimmed by 6 bases and J by 0 bases, leaving 15 bases between them. The CDR3 region has the DNA TGTGCCAGCAGCGGCAGGGAACTTACCTCTGGGGCCAACGTCCTGACTTTC. This translates into CASSGRELTSGANVLTF.

The V call is TRBV6-4, the J call TRBJ2-4; 7 bases match TRBD1. The CDR3 is 15 residues long. V was clipped by 7 bases and J by 5 bases; unmatched bases: 11. Germline CDR1 reads MRHNA; CDR2 reads SNTAGT. The CDR3 DNA sequence: TGTGCCAGCACCTACAGGGGAAGGGTCCAAAACATTCAGTACTTC. The encoded protein is CASTYRGRVQNIQYF.